The clone carrying this T cell receptor (beta chain) is a singleton in its sample. The sample belongs to a study of blood T cell repertoires in COVID-19. Overall study context: PBMCs, B-cell-depleted T cells, or T cells were the source of the cDNA or gDNA that made up the material.

Authors' data handling: Cell counts per sample came from amplifying reference gene primers. The table came from immunoSEQ multiplex PCR; TCRdb's copy has only in-frame clones and leaves some out. Clone size and the V and J calls come from that table; the DNA yielded D and trimming. The sample carries 70,000 or so clones, about four fifths recorded once. This receptor was obtained from an elderly woman with acute or convalescent COVID-19. Sequenced input: peripheral blood.

The CDR3 DNA is TGTGCCAGCAGTGAATGGGGCAGGACTAATGAAAAACTGTTTTTT. It codes for CASSEWGRTNEKLFF. The chain employs TRBV25-1 and TRBJ1-4; D may be TRBD1 (5 bases). This CDR3 region has 15 residues. The V gene lost 1 base and the J gene lost 2 bases, with 8 bases spanning the gap. Germline-derived CDR1 and CDR2 are MGHDK and SYGVNS.